This T cell receptor (beta chain) was sequenced in a study of cytomegalovirus exposure and HLA in healthy donors. As for the study in general: The 100 to 150 validation repertoires were reported in a later analysis to have been generated on the same platform as the roughly 670 first-cohort repertoires. Study-wide points: It was approximately 160 TCR beta chains that were listed as cytomegalovirus-associated. It was reported that the classifier diagnosed cytomegalovirus status with high specificity and sensitivity in both the original and validation cohorts.

The V gene end was trimmed by 5 bases and the J gene end by 5 bases; junction bases not matched to a gene: 8. The germline V gene has CDR1 LNHDA and CDR2 SQIVND (reference sequence). CDR3 length: 14 amino acids. Clones were sequenced by immunoSEQ multiplex PCR, and TCRdb holds only the in-frame ones, with some missing. This repertoire shows about 190,000 clones, about 86% found once; its top ten account for 2.5% to 3%. The sample holds one count of this clone. The antigen remains undetermined. This receptor was identified in a woman aged 18-35 years in good health and CMV-seropositive. The V call is TRBV19, the J call TRBJ2-7, with 8 bases matching TRBD1. The material sequenced was PBMCs. CDR3 nucleotides: TGTGCCAGTAGTCCCCGGACAGGGCACCACGAGCAGTACTTC. Its translation: CASSPRTGHHEQYF. The variable domain in full, completed from reference TRBV19 and TRBJ2-7, reads DGGITQSPKYLFRKEGQNVTLSCEQNLNHDAMYWYRQDPGQGLRLIYYSQIVNDFQKGDIAEGYSVSREKKESFPLTVTSAQKNPTAFYLCASSPRTGHHEQYFGPGTRLTVT.